This T cell receptor beta chain is from a study of Tregs in tolerant kidney transplant recipients. Study-wide results and caveats: The small number of patients limits these findings pending further validation. Tolerant patients' donor-specific Tregs expanded beyond overall Tregs, suggesting antigen-driven growth.

The assay was immunoSEQ multiplex PCR, and TCRdb's table has in-frame clones only and misses some. This table has approximately 60,000 clones, around 87% appearing once. The table lists this clone with a few counts. Its antigen is not identified. The nonmyeloablative bone marrow transplants came from related graft donors, with transient mixed chimerism. Thawed PBMCs were FACS-sorted into unstimulated CD4+CD25+CD127- regulatory T cells, CD4+CD25- non-regulatory cells, CD4 and CD8 cells. This sequence was found in a human patient who received a combined kidney and bone marrow transplant. Part of the T cells may come from the graft donor. The sequencing here drew on CD4+ T cells from blood (PBMCs), taken 6 months after the transplant.

This CDR3 is CASSLYLGGWNTIYF. The CDR3 coding sequence is TGTGCCAGCAGCTTGTATTTAGGGGGCTGGAACACCATATATTTT. This chain joins TRBV5-6 and TRBJ1-3; 7 bases align to TRBD1. With V trimmed by 1 base and J by 7 bases, 8 bases remained unmatched. CDR1 and CDR2 from the germline V gene are SGHDT and YYEEEE. This CDR3 comprises 15 residues.